This T cell receptor (beta chain) appears in the sequencing data of a study of shared clonotypes between healthy human individuals. Whole-study findings and limits: A reduction in generation probabilities was seen for non-shared clonotypes relative to those shared by all four donors.

Data came from immunoSEQ multiplex PCR; TCRdb stores just in-frame clones and leaves some out. The sample has 2 million to 2.5 million clones; roughly 90% are singletons. The study separated CD4+ cells into CD45RA+ naive and CD45RA-negative memory subsets. Concerning this clone: The antigen remains unidentified. The identical CDR3 is also encoded by other nucleotide sequences in the sample.

Germline CDR1 is GTSNPN and CDR2 is SVGIG (reference sequence). This CDR3 spans 12 amino acids. The ends were cut back, 0 bases at V and 5 bases at J, with 7 bases in the middle. Input material: naive CD4+ T cells from PBMCs. The subset is: CD45RA+ positively selected. This TCR derives from a man between 18 and 29 years old in good health. Some clones in this sample may be carry-over from other donors' samples. This sequence joins TRBV30 and TRBJ2-5; D call uncertain. CDR3 DNA sequence: TGTGCCTGGAGTGTCTCCCCGGAGACCCAGTACTTC. It codes for CAWSVSPETQYF.